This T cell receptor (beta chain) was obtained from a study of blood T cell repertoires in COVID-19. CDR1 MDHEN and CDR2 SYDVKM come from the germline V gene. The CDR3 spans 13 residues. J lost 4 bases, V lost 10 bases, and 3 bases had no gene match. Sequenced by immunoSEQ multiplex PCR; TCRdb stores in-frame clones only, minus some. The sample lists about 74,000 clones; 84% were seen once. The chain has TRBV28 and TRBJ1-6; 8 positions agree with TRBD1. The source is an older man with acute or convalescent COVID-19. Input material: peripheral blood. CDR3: CATRTGYNSPLHF. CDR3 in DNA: TGTGCCACCCGGACAGGGTATAATTCACCCCTCCACTTT.